This T cell receptor (beta chain) was sequenced for a study of tissue T cells after allogeneic stem cell transplantation. Study-level findings and limits: Blood and spleen captured only part of the tissue TCR repertoire.

For this clone: Its specificity is not known.

Comparators were a few non-transplant cancer patients without known GI disease. Survey-depth TCRbeta CDR3 sequencing reported V/J genes and productive frequencies. Profiled with immunoSEQ multiplex PCR; TCRdb holds only in-frame clones, not every one. The table records roughly 6,100 clones, about 73% of them present only once. Germline V gene sequence: CDR1 SGHRS, CDR2 YFSETQ. V lost 3 bases to trimming and J lost 1 base, with 9 bases between them. The CDR3 loop spans 14 amino acids. This chain uses TRBV5-1 with TRBJ2-3, with a possible D match to TRBD1 (6 bases). The clonotype was recovered from a woman aged 18-49 years with breast cancer. Sequences were derived from tissue from the rectum, sampled at autopsy. The CDR3 loop reads CASSYRTGTDTQYF. The DNA of the CDR3 is TGCGCCAGCAGCTATAGGACAGGCACAGATACGCAGTATTTT.